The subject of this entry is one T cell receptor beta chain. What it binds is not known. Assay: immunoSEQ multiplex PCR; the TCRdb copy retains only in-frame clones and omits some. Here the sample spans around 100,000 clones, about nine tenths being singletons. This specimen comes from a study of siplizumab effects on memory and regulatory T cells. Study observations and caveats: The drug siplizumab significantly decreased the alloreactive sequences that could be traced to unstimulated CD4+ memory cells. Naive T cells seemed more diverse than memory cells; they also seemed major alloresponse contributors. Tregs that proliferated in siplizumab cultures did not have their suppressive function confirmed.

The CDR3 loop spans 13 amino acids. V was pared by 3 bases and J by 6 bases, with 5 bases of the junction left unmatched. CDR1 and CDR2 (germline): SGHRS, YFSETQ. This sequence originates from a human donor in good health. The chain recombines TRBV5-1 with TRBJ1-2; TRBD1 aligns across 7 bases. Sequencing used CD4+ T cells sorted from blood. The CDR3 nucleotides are TGCGCCAGCAGCTCTGAGGGGGCAAATGGCTACACCTTC. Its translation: CASSSEGANGYTF.